Each of the 27 T cell receptor beta chains below was sequenced from the same sample in a study of chemoradiotherapy in HPV16-positive cancers. The protocol was immunoSEQ multiplex PCR, while the TCRdb copy is restricted to in-frame clones and leaves out a portion. Of about 17,000 clones in the sample, approximately 90% were seen once. The sample here was blood, taken from a patient who underwent chemoradiotherapy. Receptors were obtained from a human donor with HPV-associated anogenital cancer.

The chain has TRBV4-3 and TRBJ2-3; either TRBD1 or TRBD2 may fit D (6 bases each). The CDR3 is 15 amino acids. V was shortened by 1 base and J by 7 bases, with 15 bases between the two germline ends. CDR1 is LGHNA, CDR2 YSLEER, per germline. The CDR3 bases are TGCGCCAGCAGCCAAGTCCTAGGGGGGCCTAATACGCAGTATTTT. This translates into CASSQVLGGPNTQYF.

The genes are TRBV13 and TRBJ2-7; D remains unclear. Germline CDR1 PRHDT, CDR2 FYEKMQ (reference sequence). V gave up 3 bases and J gave up 2 bases, with 8 bases separating them. The CDR3 is made up of 13 amino acids. CDR3 sequence (DNA): TGTGCCAGCAGCTTTGGATCCGCCTACGAGCAGTACTTC. Its translation: CASSFGSAYEQYF.

The CDR3 DNA is TGTGCCAGCACCCGAGGGGCCGCGGCTGAAGCTTTCTTT. Its translation is CASTRGAAAEAFF. This chain uses TRBV6-5 with TRBJ1-1, with D perhaps TRBD1 (5 bases). The CDR3 is made up of 13 amino acids. Germline lookup yields CDR1 MNHEY and CDR2 SVGAGI. Trimming left V 7 bases short and J 6 bases short, with 15 bases between.

The chain employs TRBV5-1 and TRBJ2-3; 11 nucleotides agree with TRBD2. J lost 4 bases, V lost 4 bases, and 8 bases had no gene match. The CDR3 spans 16 residues. Germline V gives CDR1 SGHRS, CDR2 YFSETQ. This CDR3 reads CASSLALAGGADTQYF. The CDR3 coding sequence is TGCGCCAGCAGCCTGGCCCTAGCGGGGGGCGCAGATACGCAGTATTTT.

The rearrangement uses TRBV5-4 and TRBJ2-7, with no clear D. In germline, CDR1 is SGHNT, CDR2 YYREEE (reference sequence). V shed 0 bases and J shed 4 bases, with 5 bases lying between them. The CDR3 extends over 12 amino acids. The CDR3 reads CASSLGGYEQYV. DNA of the CDR3: TGTGCCAGCAGCTTGGGTGGGTACGAGCAGTACGTC.

The J gene is TRBJ2-5, the V gene TRBV5-1; D gene unclear. The CDR3 is 16 amino acids. Germline CDR1 SGHRS, CDR2 YFSETQ. V lost 3 bases to trimming and J lost 1 base, with 16 bases between them. The CDR3 loop reads CASSSRSDGPQETQYF. The CDR3 nucleotides are TGCGCCAGCAGCTCCCGCTCTGATGGCCCCCAAGAGACCCAGTACTTC. The whole variable domain, filled in from reference TRBV5-1 and TRBJ2-5, reads KAGVTQTPRYLIKTRGQQVTLSCSPISGHRSVSWYQQTPGQGLQFLFEYFSETQRNKGNFPGRFSGRQFSNSRSEMNVSTLELGDSALYLCASSSRSDGPQETQYFGPGTRLLVL.

The chain employs TRBV6-1 and TRBJ1-4; D is undetermined. Per the germline V gene, CDR1 is MNHNS and CDR2 is SASEGT. The V end was cut by 3 bases, the J end by 7 bases, with 15 bases between. The CDR3 covers 15 residues. This CDR3 is CASSEMPPRSEKLFF. The CDR3 nucleotides read TGTGCCAGCAGTGAGATGCCCCCCAGGAGTGAAAAACTGTTTTTT.

V is TRBV19 and J is TRBJ1-2; D is uncertain. Germline V CDR1 and CDR2: LNHDA, SQIVND (reference sequence). The CDR3 length is 15 residues. V lost 5 bases and J 7 bases, leaving 20 bases between the germline ends. CDR3 sequence: CASSRAGGLRSGYTF. In nucleotides, the CDR3 is TGTGCCAGTAGTCGCGCCGGTGGGTTAAGGAGTGGCTACACCTTC.

The chain employs TRBV6-5 and TRBJ2-7, with TRBD1 matching over 7 bases. The CDR3 runs to 13 residues. The V and J ends lost 6 bases and 4 bases, in that order; junction bases with no gene match: 6. CDR1 is MNHEY, CDR2 SVGAGI, per germline. In DNA, the CDR3 is TGTGCCAGCAGAGACAGGGTAGGGTACGAGCAGTACGTC. As protein: CASRDRVGYEQYV.

The V and J genes are TRBV27 and TRBJ1-2, with 8 bases identical to TRBD1. Trimming at V came to 5 bases and at J to 8 bases, leaving 4 bases not matched to a gene. The CDR3 contains 12 residues. Germline loops: CDR1 MNHEY, CDR2 SMNVEV (reference sequence). The CDR3 bases are TGTGCCAGCAGTGGACAGGGTCAAGGCTACACCTTC. Residues: CASSGQGQGYTF.

The chain uses TRBV11-3 and TRBJ2-3; D uncertain. Looked up from germline, CDR1 is SGHNT and CDR2 is YENEEA. Trimming pared 0 bases from V and 2 bases from J, leaving 9 bases between. The CDR3 contains 15 residues. CDR3 nucleotides: TGTGCCAGCAGCTTAGATGCGGCCACCACAGATACGCAGTATTTT. Translating gives CASSLDAATTDTQYF.

This rearrangement joins TRBV12-5 to TRBJ2-7, with TRBD1 matching over 7 bases. From germline, CDR1 is LGHNT and CDR2 FRNRAP. CDR3 length: 19 residues. With V trimmed by 0 bases and J by 3 bases, 17 bases remained unmatched. The CDR3 bases are TGTGCTAGTGGTTTGGTACGGGGATTGTGGGACAGAAGTTTCTACGAGCAGTACTTC. It is translated as CASGLVRGLWDRSFYEQYF.

The CDR3 coding sequence is TGTGCCAGCAGCTTAAACGGACTAGCGGTAGTCAATGAGCAGTTCTTC. This translates into CASSLNGLAVVNEQFF. The chain joins TRBV7-2 to TRBJ2-1; 10 positions agree with TRBD2. Per germline, CDR1 SGHTA and CDR2 FQGNSA. V lost 2 bases to trimming and J lost 6 bases; unmatched junction nucleotides: 7. The CDR3 runs to 16 residues.

The V call is TRBV10-3, the J call TRBJ1-2, with 7 nucleotides matching TRBD1. This CDR3 contains 12 residues. V lost 7 bases to trimming and J lost 4 bases; unmatched junction nucleotides: 3. Germline V gene lookup returns CDR1 ENHRY and CDR2 SYGVKD. The chain's CDR3 is CAINRQGYGYTF. CDR3 nucleotides: TGTGCCATCAACCGACAGGGCTATGGCTACACCTTC.

This clone has only one observation. The J gene is TRBJ1-1, the V gene TRBV6-6, with 8 bases fitting TRBD1. This CDR3 is built from 14 residues. With V trimmed by 5 bases and J by 5 bases, 7 bases remained unmatched. Germline CDR1 reads MNHNY; CDR2 reads SVGAGI (reference sequence). CDR3 in DNA: TGTGCCAGCAGTACCCGACAGGGGCTTACTGAAGCTTTCTTT. Translating it yields CASSTRQGLTEAFF.

The V and J genes are TRBV7-5 and TRBJ1-6; the D call in the table, TRBD1, was not verified against the DNA. TRBV7-5 is recorded as a pseudogene. The CDR3 is 15 amino acids. In DNA form, the CDR3 reads TGTGCCAGAAGCCCCCAGGCGCAAAGAAATTCACCCCTCCACTTT. Translating it yields CARSPQAQRNSPLHF.

In its sample, this clone was seen once. The chain links TRBV5-8 to TRBJ1-2, with 8 bases identical to TRBD1. V lost 4 bases and J lost 2; bases outside the gene matches: 4. Germline CDR1 reads SGHTS; CDR2 reads YDEGEE. The CDR3 loop spans 14 amino acids. CDR3 protein: CASSTRTGNYGYTF. CDR3 nucleotide sequence: TGTGCCAGCAGCACGAGGACAGGGAACTATGGCTACACCTTC.

The J gene is TRBJ1-4, the V gene TRBV2, with 9 positions matching TRBD1. V was pared by 4 bases and J by 5 bases, with 2 bases of the junction left unmatched. This CDR3 has 14 amino acids. Germline CDR1 is SNHLY and CDR2 is FYNNEI. The CDR3 region is CASSGGTGNEKLFF. In nucleotides, the CDR3 is TGTGCCAGCAGTGGGGGGACAGGGAATGAAAAACTGTTTTTT.

The V and J genes are TRBV21-1 and TRBJ2-7; TRBD2 is the table's D call, not checked against the DNA. TRBV21-1 is flagged as a pseudogene. The CDR3 has 13 amino acids. DNA for the CDR3: TGTGCCAGCAGCAAAGTGGCACACTACGAGCAGTACGTC. This gives the protein CASSKVAHYEQYV.

The V gene is TRBV27, the J gene TRBJ2-7; weak D call: TRBD2 (5 bases). The germline V gene has CDR1 MNHEY and CDR2 SMNVEV (reference sequence). The ends were cut back, 8 bases at V and 2 bases at J, with 16 bases in the middle. The CDR3 is 14 residues long. CDR3 amino acids: CASAAGIKTYEQYF. CDR3 bases: TGTGCCAGCGCGGCGGGTATCAAAACCTACGAGCAGTACTTC.

The chain links TRBV5-6 to TRBJ2-7; 8 bases line up with TRBD2. Germline CDR1 reads SGHDT; CDR2 reads YYEEEE. Trimming at V came to 1 base and at J to 7 bases, leaving 7 bases not matched to a gene. This CDR3 comprises 14 residues. This chain's CDR3 is CASSLPGGPGEQYF. In nucleotides, the CDR3 is TGTGCCAGCAGCTTGCCGGGGGGGCCAGGGGAGCAGTACTTC.

J is TRBJ1-2 and V is TRBV7-9; 7 nucleotides align to TRBD1. The germline V gene encodes CDR1 SEHNR and CDR2 FQNEAQ (reference sequence). Losses at the gene ends were 4 bases for V and 6 bases for J; bases not matched to a gene: 5. This CDR3 spans 13 amino acids. CDR3 in amino acids: CASSSSGTDGYTF. DNA for the CDR3: TGTGCCAGCAGCTCCAGCGGGACAGATGGCTACACCTTC.

The chain joins TRBV7-2 to TRBJ2-2; 7 nucleotides match TRBD2. CDR3 size: 14 residues. The V gene end was trimmed by 5 bases and the J gene end by 5 bases; junction bases not matched to a gene: 5. Per germline, CDR1 SGHTA and CDR2 FQGNSA. In DNA form, the CDR3 reads TGTGCCAGCAGCATTGTGGGGGGGACCGGGGAGCTGTTTTTT. Protein product: CASSIVGGTGELFF.

The chain employs TRBV18 and TRBJ2-7; D unclear. Between the trimmed V and J ends, which lost 1 base and 5 bases, there was a span of 9 bases. Germline loops: CDR1 KGHSH, CDR2 LQKENI. CDR3 length: 13 amino acids. For the CDR3, the DNA is TGTGCCAGCTCACCACTTGGGCTGAACGAGCAGTACGTC. Its translation is CASSPLGLNEQYV.

The chain joins TRBV10-3 to TRBJ1-2; weak D call: TRBD1 (6 bases). In germline, CDR1 is ENHRY, CDR2 SYGVKD. This CDR3 region has 14 residues. Trimming took 7 bases from V and 4 from J, leaving 16 bases between them. The CDR3 DNA follows: TGTGCCATCAAAGATGAACAGGGCTTCTATGGCTACACCTTC. Translated: CAIKDEQGFYGYTF.

In its sample, this clone was seen once. This chain links TRBV7-9 with TRBJ1-1, with D unclear. V lost 1 base to trimming and J lost 4 bases, with 13 bases between them. From germline, CDR1 is SEHNR and CDR2 FQNEAQ (reference sequence). This CDR3 has 15 amino acids. This CDR3 reads CASSLVWGEFTEAFF. The CDR3 nucleotides are TGTGCCAGCAGCTTAGTTTGGGGAGAGTTCACTGAAGCTTTCTTT.

The J gene is TRBJ2-2, the V gene TRBV5-1; perhaps TRBD2 as D (5 bases). The ends were cut back, 4 bases at V and 1 base at J, with 8 bases in the middle. Germline CDR1 and CDR2: SGHRS and YFSETQ. This CDR3 spans 14 amino acids. CDR3 DNA: TGCGCCAGCAGCACGAGGGAGAACACCGGGGAGCTGTTTTTT. Its protein is CASSTRENTGELFF. Looking up the rest from reference TRBV5-1 and TRBJ2-2 gives the full variable domain: KAGVTQTPRYLIKTRGQQVTLSCSPISGHRSVSWYQQTPGQGLQFLFEYFSETQRNKGNFPGRFSGRQFSNSRSEMNVSTLELGDSALYLCASSTRENTGELFFGEGSRLTVL.